This TCR beta chain stems from a study of CD8 T cells in ankylosing spondylitis. Study results and caveats: A TCR beta motif made of several highly homologous variants seemed typical of ankylosing spondylitis blood. Disease-linked clones reportedly showed significant enrichment in matched ankylosing spondylitis synovial fluid.

TCRdb reanalysed the 5' RACE reads using MiXCR and keeps one entry per CDR3 protein. The sample consists of 400,000 to 450,000 distinct CDR3 sequences, more than 15% of them appearing once. Worth noting for this clonotype: The target antigen is unknown.

This CDR3 has 14 amino acids. V shed 5 bases and J 6 bases; nucleotides not matched to a gene: 3. Germline assignment: CDR1 DFQATT and CDR2 SNEGSKA (reference sequence). Sequencing input: blood, either unsorted or a sorted T cell fraction (not recorded which). The chain joins TRBV20-1 to TRBJ2-1; 14 bases match TRBD2. The TCR was taken from a male donor with ankylosing spondylitis. The CDR3 is CSAGTSGRFNEQFF. For the CDR3, the DNA is TGCAGTGCTGGGACTAGCGGGAGATTCAATGAGCAGTTCTTC.